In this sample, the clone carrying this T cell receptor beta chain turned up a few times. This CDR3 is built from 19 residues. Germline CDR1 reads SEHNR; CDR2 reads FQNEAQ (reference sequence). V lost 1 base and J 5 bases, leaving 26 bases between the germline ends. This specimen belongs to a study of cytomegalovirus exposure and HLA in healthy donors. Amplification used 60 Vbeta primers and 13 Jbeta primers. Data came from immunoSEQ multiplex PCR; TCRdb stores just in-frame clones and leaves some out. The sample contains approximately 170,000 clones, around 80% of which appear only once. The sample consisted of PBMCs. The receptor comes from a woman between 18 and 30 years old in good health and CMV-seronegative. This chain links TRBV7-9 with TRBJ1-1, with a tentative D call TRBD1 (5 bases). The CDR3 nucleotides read TGTGCCAGCAGCTTAGTTCTACAGGCAGGTGGACCGGGTGATACTGAAGCTTTCTTT. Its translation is CASSLVLQAGGPGDTEAFF.